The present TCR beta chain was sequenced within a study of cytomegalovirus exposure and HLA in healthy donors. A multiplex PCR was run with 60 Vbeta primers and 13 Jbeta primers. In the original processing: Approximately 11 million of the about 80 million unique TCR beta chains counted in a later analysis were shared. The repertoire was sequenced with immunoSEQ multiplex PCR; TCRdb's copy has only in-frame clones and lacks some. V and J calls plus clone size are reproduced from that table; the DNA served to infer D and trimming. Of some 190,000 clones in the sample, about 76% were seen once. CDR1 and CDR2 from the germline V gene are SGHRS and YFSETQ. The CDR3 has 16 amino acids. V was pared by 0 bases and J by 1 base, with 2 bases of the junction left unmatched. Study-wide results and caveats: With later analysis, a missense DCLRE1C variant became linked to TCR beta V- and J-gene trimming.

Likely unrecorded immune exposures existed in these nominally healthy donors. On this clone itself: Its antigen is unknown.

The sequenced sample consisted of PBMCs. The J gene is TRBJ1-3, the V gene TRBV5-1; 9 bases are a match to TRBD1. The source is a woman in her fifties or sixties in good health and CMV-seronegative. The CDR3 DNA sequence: TGCGCCAGCAGCTTGGATGGACAGGGGTCTGGAAACACCATATATTTT. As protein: CASSLDGQGSGNTIYF.